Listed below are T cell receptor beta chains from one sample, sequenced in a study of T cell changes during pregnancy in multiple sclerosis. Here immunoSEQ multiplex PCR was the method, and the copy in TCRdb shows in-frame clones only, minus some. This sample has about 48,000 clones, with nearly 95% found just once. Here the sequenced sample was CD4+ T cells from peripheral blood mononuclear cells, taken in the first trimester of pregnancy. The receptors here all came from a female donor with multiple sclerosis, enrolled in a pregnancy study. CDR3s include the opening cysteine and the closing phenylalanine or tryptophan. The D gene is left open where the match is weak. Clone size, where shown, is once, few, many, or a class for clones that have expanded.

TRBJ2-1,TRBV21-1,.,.,TGTGCCAGCAGCAAAGTCTCCAGGGTCGGGTTCTTC,CASSKVSRVGFF
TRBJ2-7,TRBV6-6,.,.,TGTGCCAGCAGTTCTTCCGGGGACGAGCAGTACTTC,CASSSSGDEQYF
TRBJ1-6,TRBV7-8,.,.,TGTGCCAGCAGCTTAGCGCAGGGGTATGGTTCACCCCTCCACTTT,CASSLAQGYGSPLHF
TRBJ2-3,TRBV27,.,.,TGTGCCAGCAGTCCGAAGACTAGATTGTCAGATACGCAGTATTTT,CASSPKTRLSDTQYF
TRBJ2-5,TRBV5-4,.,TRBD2,TGTGCCAGCAGCTCCCTGGGGGGGAAAGAGACCCAGTACTTC,CASSSLGGKETQYF
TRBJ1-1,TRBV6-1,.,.,TGTGCCAGCAGTGAATATGGCAGGGAGGCTGAAGCTTTCTTT,CASSEYGREAEAFF
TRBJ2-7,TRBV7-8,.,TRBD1,TGTGCCAGCAGCCCACCTTTGAGACAGGGGGTCTTTCGCGAGCAGTACTTC,CASSPPLRQGVFREQYF
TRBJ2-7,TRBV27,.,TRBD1,TGTGCCAGCACTCAAGCTGGGGGACAGGGGTACGAGCAGTACTTC,CASTQAGGQGYEQYF
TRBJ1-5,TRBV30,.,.,TGTGCCTGGAGCGGAGGGAGGGGAGTTCAGCCCCAGCATTTT,CAWSGGRGVQPQHF
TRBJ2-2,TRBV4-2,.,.,TGTGCCAGCAGCCAAGAGGTCAACGGGGGGAACACCGGGGAGCTGTTTTTT,CASSQEVNGGNTGELFF
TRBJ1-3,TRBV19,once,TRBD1,TGTGCCAGCCGGGACAGCCGCAACTCTGGAAACACCATATATTTT,CASRDSRNSGNTIYF
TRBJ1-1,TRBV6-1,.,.,TGTGCCACCAAGGAGATGAACACTGAAGCTTTCTTT,CATKEMNTEAFF
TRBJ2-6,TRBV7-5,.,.,TGTGCCAGAGAACCCGGTGACCAGGGATCCTCTGCTGGGGCCAACGTCCTGACTTTC,CAREPGDQGSSAGANVLTF
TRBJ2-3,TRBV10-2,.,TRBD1,TGCGCCAGCAGCTCACCGTTGGACAGGGGAATAGATACGCAGTATTTT,CASSSPLDRGIDTQYF
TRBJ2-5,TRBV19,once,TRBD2,TGTGCCAGTACCGAGAGGGCTAGCGGGGAGACCCAGTACTTC,CASTERASGETQYF
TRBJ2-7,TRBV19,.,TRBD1,TGTGCCAGTAGTCCGGGACAGGGACTTTACGAGCAGTACTTC,CASSPGQGLYEQYF
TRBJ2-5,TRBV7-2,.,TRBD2,TGTGCCAGCAGCTTATTGAGCGGGGGGGCGGGAGAGACCCAGTACTTC,CASSLLSGGAGETQYF
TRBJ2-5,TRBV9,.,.,TGTGCCAGCAGCGTAGGCAGCGCGGGGCGGGAGACCCAGTACTTC,CASSVGSAGRETQYF
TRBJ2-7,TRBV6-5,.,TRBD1,TGTGCCAGCACCTCGGACAGGGTGTATGGAGAGCAGTACTTC,CASTSDRVYGEQYF
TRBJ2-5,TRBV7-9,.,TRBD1,TGTGCCAGCAGCTTAGCGGGGACAGGGTCTCAAGAGACCCAGTACTTC,CASSLAGTGSQETQYF
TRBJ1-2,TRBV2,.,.,TGTGCCAGCAAATCAGACAGCACTGCCTATGGCTACACCTTC,CASKSDSTAYGYTF
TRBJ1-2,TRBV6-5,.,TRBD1,TGTGCCAGCAGTTGGACAGGGACGGGCTACACCTTC,CASSWTGTGYTF
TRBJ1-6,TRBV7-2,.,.,TGTGCCAGCAGCTTAGGCGGGATCCTTTATTCACCCCTCCACTTT,CASSLGGILYSPLHF
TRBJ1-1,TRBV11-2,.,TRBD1,TGTGCCAGCAGCTTAGGGACAGGTGAAGCTTTCTTT,CASSLGTGEAFF
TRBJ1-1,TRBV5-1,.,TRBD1,TGCGCCAGCAGCACAGGGGATATCACTGAAGCTTTCTTT,CASSTGDITEAFF
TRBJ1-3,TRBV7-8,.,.,TGTGCCAGCAGCTACCAGGGGAACCCCTCTGGAAACACCATATATTTT,CASSYQGNPSGNTIYF
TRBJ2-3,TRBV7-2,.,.,TGTGCCAGCAGCTTGGTAGCGTTAGATACGCAGTATTTT,CASSLVALDTQYF
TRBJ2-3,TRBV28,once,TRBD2,TGTGCCAGCAGTTCGGGGACTAGCGGATACACAGATACGCAGTATTTT,CASSSGTSGYTDTQYF
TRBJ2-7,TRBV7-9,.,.,TGTGCCAGCAGCCCCGATTCCGACTGGAACTCCTACGAGCAGTACTTC,CASSPDSDWNSYEQYF